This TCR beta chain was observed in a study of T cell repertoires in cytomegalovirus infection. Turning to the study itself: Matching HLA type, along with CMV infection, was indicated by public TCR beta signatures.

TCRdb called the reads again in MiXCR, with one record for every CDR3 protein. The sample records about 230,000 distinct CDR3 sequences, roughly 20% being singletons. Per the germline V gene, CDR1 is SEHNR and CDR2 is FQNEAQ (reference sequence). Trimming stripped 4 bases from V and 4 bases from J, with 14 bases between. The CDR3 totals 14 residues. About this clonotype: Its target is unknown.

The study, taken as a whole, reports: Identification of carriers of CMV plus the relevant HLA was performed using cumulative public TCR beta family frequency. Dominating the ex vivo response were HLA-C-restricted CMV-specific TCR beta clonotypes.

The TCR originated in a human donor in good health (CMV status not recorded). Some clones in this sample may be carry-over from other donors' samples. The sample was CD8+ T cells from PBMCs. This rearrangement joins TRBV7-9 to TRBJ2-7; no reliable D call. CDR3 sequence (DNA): TGTGCCAGCAGCTCCCCCGCCGTGGAGTACGAGCAGTACTTC. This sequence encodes CASSSPAVEYEQYF.